The next 2 T cell receptor beta chains were all read from a single sample in a study of naive and memory T cell subsets. Treatment specified: skin biopsy from PPD injection site in Mantoux-positive individual. The library had UMIs added by 3' ligation of an oligonucleotide to TCR cDNA. Amplification of ligated cDNA took four PCR rounds with SP2 and nested alpha and beta constant primers. TCRdb reprocessed the UMI-ligation and nested PCR reads via MiXCR and lists one record per CDR3 protein. Of about 24,000 distinct CDR3 sequences listed, nearly 6% were seen once; the top ten hold approximately 6%. This specimen was skin, taken from a tuberculin skin test site. The receptors were gathered from an adult in good health.

The sample holds many counts of this clonotype. V usage is TRBV27 and J usage is TRBJ1-1; 8 bases are a match to TRBD1. The CDR3 consists of 14 residues. Germline CDR1 is MNHEY and CDR2 is SMNVEV (reference sequence). V gave up 3 bases and J gave up 5 bases; unmatched junction bases: 5. The CDR3 nucleotides are TGTGCCAGCAGTTTCGGGACAGGAGGGACTGAAGCTTTCTTT. Translated: CASSFGTGGTEAFF.

This clonotype was counted between two and nine times. The chain has TRBV6-5 and TRBJ2-1; D might be TRBD2 (7 bases). The germline V and J ends were trimmed by 2 bases and 6 bases, with 17 bases remaining between them. This CDR3 has 16 amino acids. Per the germline V gene, CDR1 is MNHEY and CDR2 is SVGAGI. This CDR3 reads CASSYPNRGGSNEQFF. CDR3 in DNA: TGTGCCAGCAGTTACCCTAATAGGGGGGGAAGCAATGAGCAGTTCTTC.